These 15 T cell receptor beta chains were all obtained from the same sample, sequenced in a study of metastatic and nonmetastatic thyroid tumors. TCRdb ran MiXCR on the PCR reads. This sample has about 20,000 clones, with 11% found just once. Not a single patient had been given any form of treatment at any point before undergoing thyroid surgery. The source material was blood. These receptors all stem from a female donor with papillary thyroid cancer or a benign thyroid nodule (not recorded which). Some clones in this sample may be carry-over from other donors' samples.

Within the sample, this clone is medium-sized. J is TRBJ2-2 and V is TRBV6-2 or TRBV6-3; 7 bases map to TRBD2. V dropped 6 bases and J dropped 3; count of bases not matched to a gene: 7. This CDR3 has 15 amino acids. Per the germline V gene, CDR1 is MNHEY and CDR2 is SVGEGT. The CDR3 protein is CASSPLARDTGELFF. CDR3 sequence (DNA): TGTGCCAGCAGCCCACTAGCGAGGGACACCGGGGAGCTGTTTTTT.

This clone occurred many times. CDR3 DNA: TGTGCCAGCAGTCCGATGACGGGAGGCCTCTCCTACAATGAGCAGTTCTTC. This translates into CASSPMTGGLSYNEQFF. The V call is TRBV12-3 or TRBV12-4, the J call TRBJ2-1; 7 positions agree with TRBD2. There are 17 residues in the CDR3. With V trimmed by 5 bases and J by 0 bases, 10 bases remained unmatched.

This clone was seen ten or more times. The CDR3 is CASSTKLTSYYTDTQYF. CDR3 DNA: TGTGCCAGCAGCACCAAATTGACTAGCTATTACACAGATACGCAGTATTTT. V and J are TRBV7-8 and TRBJ2-3, with 7 bases aligning to TRBD2. The CDR3 spans 17 residues. V shed 5 bases, J shed 2 bases, and the junction held 13 bases outside the gene matches. Germline CDR1 SGHVS, CDR2 FQNEAQ. The entire variable domain, with the rest obtained from reference TRBV7-8 and TRBJ2-3, is as follows: GAGVSQSPRYKVAKRGQDVALRCDPISGHVSLFWYQQALGQGPEFLTYFQNEAQLDKSGLPSDRFFAERPEGSVSTLKIQRTQQEDSAVYLCASSTKLTSYYTDTQYFGPGTRLTVL.

The sample holds many counts of this clone. The chain couples TRBV28 to TRBJ2-2, with TRBD2 identical over 7 bases. The junction had 8 bases not matched to a gene; V was cut back by 1 base and J by 3 bases. There are 17 residues in the CDR3. Looked up from germline, CDR1 is MDHEN and CDR2 is SYDVKM. The CDR3 region has the DNA TGTGCCAGCAGTTTATCCCGCCGGACTAGTTACACCGGGGAGCTGTTTTTT. Amino acids: CASSLSRRTSYTGELFF.

By share, this clone ranks as medium-sized. The chain uses TRBV6-1 and TRBJ1-3; weak D call: TRBD1 (5 bases). Germline V gene data show CDR1 as MNHNS and CDR2 as SASEGT. V gave up 6 bases and J gave up 7 bases, with 16 bases separating them. This CDR3 spans 14 amino acids. This CDR3 is CASSADTTRNTIYF. In DNA form, the CDR3 reads TGTGCCAGCAGCGCGGACACGACGAGGAACACCATATATTTT.

By proportion, this clone is medium-sized. The chain recombines TRBV6-1 with TRBJ2-7; tentative D call: TRBD2 (7 bases). V gave up 10 bases and J gave up 8 bases, with 18 bases separating them. In germline, CDR1 is MNHNS, CDR2 SASEGT. There are 12 residues in the CDR3. DNA of the CDR3: TGTGCCACCAGGGGCGGGGGCGGAAAGCAGTACTTC. Translating gives CATRGGGGKQYF.

In its sample, this clone was seen a few times. The chain recombines TRBV6-7 with TRBJ2-7; 9 bases align to TRBD1. TRBV6-7 is an ORF, and what it does is uncertain. The V gene end was trimmed by 2 bases and the J gene end by 3 bases; junction bases not matched to a gene: 5. The CDR3 extends over 15 amino acids. The CDR3 loop reads CASSYAGTGYYEQYF. The CDR3 nucleotides are TGTGCCAGCAGTTACGCCGGGACAGGGTACTACGAGCAGTACTTC.

This clone has ten or more counts. This sequence joins TRBV11-2 and TRBJ2-7; TRBD2 matches at 8 bases. Germline CDR1 and CDR2: SGHAT and FQNNGV. V lost 6 bases to trimming and J lost 0 bases; unmatched junction nucleotides: 4. The CDR3 is 14 residues long. DNA for the CDR3: TGTGCCAGCAGTAGCGGGATTTTCTCCTACGAGCAGTACTTC. This gives the protein CASSSGIFSYEQYF.

Of note for this clone: The missing conserved phenylalanine or tryptophan at the end of this CDR3 makes a read error likely. The chain links TRBV20-1 to TRBJ2-7; 7 bases align to TRBD1. The junction had 12 bases not matched to a gene; V was cut back by 7 bases and J by 3 bases. This CDR3 is 14 amino acids long. Germline loops: CDR1 DFQATT, CDR2 SNEGSKA (reference sequence). The CDR3 DNA is TGCAGTGATAGGGTGACAGGGAGAGACTACGAGCAGTACTCC. Translating gives CSDRVTGRDYEQYS.

This clone was observed at least ten times. The chain joins TRBV4-2 to TRBJ1-5, with 9 bases identical to TRBD1. The germline V gene has CDR1 LGHNA and CDR2 YNFKEQ. V shed 4 bases and J 10 bases; nucleotides not matched to a gene: 8. This CDR3 spans 14 amino acids. CDR3 sequence: CASSPGTGPSPQHF. The DNA of the CDR3 is TGTGCCAGCAGCCCCGGGACAGGGCCCTCACCCCAGCATTTT.

As to this clone: A much larger clonotype is one base distant, so this may be a read error. V gene TRBV5-8 combines with J gene TRBJ1-1; D possibly corresponds to TRBD1 (5 bases). V lost 4 bases and J lost 0, with 16 bases in between. This CDR3 contains 16 residues. Germline CDR1 reads SGHTS; CDR2 reads YDEGEE. CDR3 DNA sequence: TGTGCCAGCAGCAGTTCGCAGGGCGCCATGAACACTGAAGCTTTCTTT. It codes for CASSSSQGAMNTEAFF.

This clone occurred many times. The chain links TRBV7-8 to TRBJ2-2; no reliable D call. This CDR3 comprises 15 residues. From germline, CDR1 is SGHVS and CDR2 FQNEAQ. V lost 6 bases, J lost 1 base, and 12 bases lay in between. In DNA form, the CDR3 reads TGTGCCAGCAGTTCTCAAAGACAGAACACCGGGGAGCTGTTTTTT. It specifies CASSSQRQNTGELFF.

This clone was counted ten times or more. V and J are TRBV4-2 and TRBJ2-1, with 10 nucleotides matching TRBD2. This CDR3 contains 17 residues. The germline V gene has CDR1 LGHNA and CDR2 YNFKEQ. V shed 10 bases and J 0 bases; nucleotides not matched to a gene: 12. CDR3 bases: TGTGCCACTGCGGAACTAGCGGGAAGAGGCTCCTACAATGAGCAGTTCTTC. Protein product: CATAELAGRGSYNEQFF.

This clone was found many times. The V call is TRBV3-1, the J call TRBJ2-2; D unresolved. This CDR3 is 15 amino acids long. CDR1 and CDR2 (germline): LGHDT, YNNKEL (reference sequence). V shed 1 base and J shed 8 bases, with 14 bases lying between them. The CDR3 DNA sequence: TGTGCCAGCAGCCAAGGACTCCTGGTTCCGGGGGAGCTGTTTTTT. It is translated as CASSQGLLVPGELFF.

Many counts were recorded for this clone. The V call is TRBV5-1, the J call TRBJ2-5; possible D gene TRBD1, 6 bases. Germline V gene data show CDR1 as SGHRS and CDR2 as YFSETQ. Trimming stripped 2 bases from V and 5 bases from J, with 10 bases between. The CDR3 has 13 residues. The CDR3, as DNA: TGCGCCAGCAGCTTCCAGGGGCAGGAGACCCAGTACTTC. It translates to CASSFQGQETQYF.